This T cell receptor beta chain emerged from a study of beta chain features in type 1 diabetes. Per germline, CDR1 SGHRS and CDR2 YFSETQ. V dropped 1 base and J dropped 6 bases, with 13 bases sitting between them. This CDR3 is 14 amino acids long. The study's findings and limits: It was possible that PCR favored shorter templates, equally so in patients and controls. In every one of the four CD4+ subsets, TCRB CDR3s were moderately but significantly shorter in Type 1 diabetes patients.

To note about this clone: Its antigen is undetermined.

Reverse transcription of all isolated RNA meant that expressed TCRB transcripts were sequenced. Sequencing used immunoSEQ multiplex PCR; TCRdb keeps in-frame clones, though not all of them. Of 200,000 to 300,000 clones detected, approximately 20% appear once; the ten largest clones hold 0.028%. This TCR was recovered from a woman aged 40-49 years with type 1 diabetes. Material for sequencing was naive CD4+ T cells from blood. The rearrangement links TRBV5-1 to TRBJ1-1, with D unclear. The CDR3 sequence is CASSLLDSLSEAFF. In DNA form, the CDR3 reads TGCGCCAGCAGCTTGCTGGACTCGTTGTCTGAAGCTTTCTTT.